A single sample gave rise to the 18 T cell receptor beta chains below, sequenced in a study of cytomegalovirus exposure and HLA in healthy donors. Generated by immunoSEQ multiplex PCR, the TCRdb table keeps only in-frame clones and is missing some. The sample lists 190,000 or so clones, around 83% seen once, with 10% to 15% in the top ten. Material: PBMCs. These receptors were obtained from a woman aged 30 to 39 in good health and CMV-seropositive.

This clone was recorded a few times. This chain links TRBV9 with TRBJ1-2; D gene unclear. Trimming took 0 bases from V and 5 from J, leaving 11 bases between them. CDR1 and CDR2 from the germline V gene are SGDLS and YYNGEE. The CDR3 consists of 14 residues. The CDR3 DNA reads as TGTGCCAGCAGCGTAGCCGGTGACGGGTATGGCTACACCTTC. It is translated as CASSVAGDGYGYTF.

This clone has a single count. The CDR3 DNA sequence: TGCAGCGTCGATCCCGACAGGGGCTATGGCTACACCTTC. Its translation: CSVDPDRGYGYTF. This chain joins TRBV29-1 and TRBJ1-2, with TRBD1 identical over 8 bases. J was trimmed by 4 bases and V by 6 bases; bases with no gene match: 7. Germline lookup yields CDR1 SQVTM and CDR2 ANQGSEA. The CDR3 is made up of 13 amino acids.

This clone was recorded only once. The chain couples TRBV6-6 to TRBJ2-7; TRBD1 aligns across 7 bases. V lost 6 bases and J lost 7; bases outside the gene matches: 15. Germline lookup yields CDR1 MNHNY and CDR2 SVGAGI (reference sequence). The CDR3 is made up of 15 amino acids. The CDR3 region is CASSTGTDPWEEQYF. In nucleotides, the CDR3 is TGTGCCAGCAGCACTGGGACAGACCCTTGGGAGGAGCAGTACTTC.

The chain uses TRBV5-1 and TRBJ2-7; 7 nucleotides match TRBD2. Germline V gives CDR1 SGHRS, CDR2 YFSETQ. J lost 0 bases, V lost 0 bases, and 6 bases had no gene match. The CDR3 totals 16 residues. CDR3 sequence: CASSLEVGRSSYEQYF. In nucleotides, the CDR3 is TGCGCCAGCAGCTTGGAGGTCGGGAGGAGCTCCTACGAGCAGTACTTC.

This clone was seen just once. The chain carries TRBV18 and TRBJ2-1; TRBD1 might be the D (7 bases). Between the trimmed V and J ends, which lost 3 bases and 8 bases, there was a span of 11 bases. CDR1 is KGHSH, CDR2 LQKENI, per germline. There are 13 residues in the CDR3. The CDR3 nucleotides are TGTGCCAGCTCACCGGAGGGGGCTGATGAGCAGTTCTTC. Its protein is CASSPEGADEQFF.

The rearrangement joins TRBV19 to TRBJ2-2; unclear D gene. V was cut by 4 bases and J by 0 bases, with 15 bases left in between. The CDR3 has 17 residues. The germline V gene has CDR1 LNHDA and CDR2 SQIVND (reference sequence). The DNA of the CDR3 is TGTGCCAGTAGTAAACCCCAGCAGCTAGCGAACACCGGGGAGCTGTTTTTT. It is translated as CASSKPQQLANTGELFF.

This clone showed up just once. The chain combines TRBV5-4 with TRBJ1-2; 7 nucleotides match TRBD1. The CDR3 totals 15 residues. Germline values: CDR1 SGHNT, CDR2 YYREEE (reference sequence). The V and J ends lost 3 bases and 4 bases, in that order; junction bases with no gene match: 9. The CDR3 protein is CASSYYDRVGYGYTF. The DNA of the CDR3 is TGTGCCAGCAGCTACTACGACAGGGTTGGCTATGGCTACACCTTC.

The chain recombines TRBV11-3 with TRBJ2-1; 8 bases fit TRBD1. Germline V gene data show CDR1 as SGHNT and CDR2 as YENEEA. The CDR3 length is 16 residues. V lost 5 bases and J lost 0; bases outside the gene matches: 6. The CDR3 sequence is CASSPGQVRSYNEQFF. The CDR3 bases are TGTGCCAGCAGCCCGGGACAGGTTCGCTCCTACAATGAGCAGTTCTTC.

CDR3 in amino acids: CASSLRGLNTEAFF. The CDR3 nucleotides read TGTGCCAGCAGCTTGCGGGGATTGAACACTGAAGCTTTCTTT. The chain links TRBV5-6 to TRBJ1-1; D ambiguous. Germline lookup yields CDR1 SGHDT and CDR2 YYEEEE. There are 14 residues in the CDR3. V was shortened by 1 base and J by 0 bases, with 7 bases between the two germline ends.

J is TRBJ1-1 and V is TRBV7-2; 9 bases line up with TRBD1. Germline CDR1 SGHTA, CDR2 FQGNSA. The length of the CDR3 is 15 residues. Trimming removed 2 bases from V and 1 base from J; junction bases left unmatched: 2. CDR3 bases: TGTGCCAGCAGCTTACGGGACAGGGAGAACACTGAAGCTTTCTTT. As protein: CASSLRDRENTEAFF.

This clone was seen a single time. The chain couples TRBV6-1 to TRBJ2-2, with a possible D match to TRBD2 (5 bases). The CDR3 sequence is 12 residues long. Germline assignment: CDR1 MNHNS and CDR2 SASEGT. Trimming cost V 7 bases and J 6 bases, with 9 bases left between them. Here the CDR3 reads CASTLGAGELFF. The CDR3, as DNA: TGTGCCAGCACCCTCGGGGCCGGGGAGCTGTTTTTT.

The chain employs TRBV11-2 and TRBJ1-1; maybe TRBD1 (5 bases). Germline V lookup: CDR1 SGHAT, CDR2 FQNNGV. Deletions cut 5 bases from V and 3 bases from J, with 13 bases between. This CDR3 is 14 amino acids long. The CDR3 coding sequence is TGTGCCAGCAGCAAGGGACCGGGAGACACTGAAGCTTTCTTT. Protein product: CASSKGPGDTEAFF. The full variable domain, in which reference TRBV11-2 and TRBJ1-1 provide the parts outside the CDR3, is EAGVAQSPRYKIIEKRQSVAFWCNPISGHATLYWYQQILGQGPKLLIQFQNNGVVDDSQLPKDRFSAERLKGVDSTLKIQPAKLEDSAVYLCASSKGPGDTEAFFGQGTRLTVV.

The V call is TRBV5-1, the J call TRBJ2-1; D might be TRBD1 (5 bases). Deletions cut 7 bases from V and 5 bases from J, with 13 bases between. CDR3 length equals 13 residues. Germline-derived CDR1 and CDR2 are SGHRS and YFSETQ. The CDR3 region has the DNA TGCGCCAGCGGGGCCGACATCCACAATGAGCAGTTCTTC. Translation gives CASGADIHNEQFF.

CDR3 in amino acids: CASSRGQGDQPQHF. The CDR3 DNA sequence: TGCGCCAGCAGCCGAGGACAGGGCGATCAGCCCCAGCATTTT. The V and J genes are TRBV5-1 and TRBJ1-5, with TRBD1 matching over 8 bases. Germline values: CDR1 SGHRS, CDR2 YFSETQ. The trim removed 4 bases at V and 5 bases at J, leaving 5 bases unmatched. This CDR3 is built from 14 residues.

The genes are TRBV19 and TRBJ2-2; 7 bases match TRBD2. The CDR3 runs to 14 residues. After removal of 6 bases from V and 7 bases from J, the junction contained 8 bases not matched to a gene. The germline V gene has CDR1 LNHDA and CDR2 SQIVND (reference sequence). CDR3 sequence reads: CASSGGRTVGELFF. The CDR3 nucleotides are TGTGCCAGTAGCGGGGGGAGGACCGTCGGGGAGCTGTTTTTT.

In nucleotides, the CDR3 is TGTGCCAGCAGCCCCGAGCGGGGCAATCAGCCCCAGCATTTT. Residues: CASSPERGNQPQHF. The genes are TRBV11-2 and TRBJ1-5; D unclear. V was shortened by 5 bases and J by 2 bases, with 10 bases between the two germline ends. The CDR3 totals 14 residues. CDR1 and CDR2 from the germline V gene are SGHAT and FQNNGV.

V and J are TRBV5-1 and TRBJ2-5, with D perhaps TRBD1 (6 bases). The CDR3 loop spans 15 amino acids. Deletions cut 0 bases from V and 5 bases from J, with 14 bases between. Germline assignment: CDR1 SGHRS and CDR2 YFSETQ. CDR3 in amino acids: CASSLAQGSAETQYF. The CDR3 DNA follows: TGCGCCAGCAGCTTGGCTCAGGGGAGTGCGGAGACCCAGTACTTC.

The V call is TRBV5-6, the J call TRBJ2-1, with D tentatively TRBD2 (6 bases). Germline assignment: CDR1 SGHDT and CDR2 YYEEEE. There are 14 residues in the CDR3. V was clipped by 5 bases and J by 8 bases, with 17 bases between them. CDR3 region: CASSRTGVRYEQFF. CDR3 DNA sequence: TGTGCCAGCAGTCGTACGGGGGTTAGGTATGAGCAGTTCTTC. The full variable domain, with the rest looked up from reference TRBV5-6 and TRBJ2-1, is DAGVTQSPTHLIKTRGQQVTLRCSPKSGHDTVSWYQQALGQGPQFIFQYYEEEERQRGNFPDRFSGHQFPNYSSELNVNALLLGDSALYLCASSRTGVRYEQFFGPGTRLTVL.